These T cell receptor beta chains were read from a single sample in a study of blood T cell repertoires in COVID-19. The repertoire was sequenced with immunoSEQ multiplex PCR; TCRdb's copy has only in-frame clones and lacks some. The table shows about 65,000 clones, with 65% to 85% occurring only once. The sample taken for sequencing was peripheral blood. These receptors came from a human donor in a cohort sampled during active COVID-19. CDR3s include the opening cysteine and the closing phenylalanine or tryptophan. A D gene is named only where the DNA matches it firmly. The listing skips clone size in some rows; elsewhere it reads once, few, many or a size class.

d_call cdr3_length clone_size j_call v_call cdr3_aa cdr3_nt
TRBD1 16 - TRBJ1-4 TRBV6-5 CASSYEGDRVSEKLFF TGTGCCAGCAGTTATGAGGGGGACAGGGTTTCCGAAAAACTGTTTTTT
TRBD2 15 - TRBJ2-6 TRBV4-1 CASSPGGAGANVLTF TGCGCCAGCAGCCCGGGGGGGGCTGGGGCCAACGTCCTGACTTTC
- 17 once TRBJ2-5 TRBV7-9 CASSLVGLAGLQETQYF TGTGCCAGCAGCTTAGTCGGCTTGGCGGGGTTACAAGAGACCCAGTACTTC
- 13 once TRBJ1-2 TRBV2 CASSSQGNYGYTF TGTGCCAGCTCCTCACAGGGTAACTATGGCTACACCTTC
- 14 - TRBJ1-2 TRBV5-4 CASSSAGDWSGYTF TGTGCCAGCAGCTCAGCTGGGGACTGGAGTGGCTACACCTTC
- 15 - TRBJ1-5 TRBV3-1/TRBV3-2 CASSQGDTQRQPQHF TGTGCCAGCAGCCAGGGGGACACCCAAAGACAGCCCCAGCATTTT
- 13 - TRBJ1-5 TRBV6-6 CASTGRENQPQHF TGTGCCAGCACCGGACGGGAGAATCAGCCCCAGCATTTT
- 13 - TRBJ2-7 TRBV6-2/TRBV6-3 CASSYGQTYEQYF TGTGCCAGCAGTTACGGACAGACCTACGAGCAGTACTTC
- 14 - TRBJ1-5 TRBV4-3 CASSQDLGSQPQHF TGCGCCAGCAGCCAAGATTTAGGGAGTCAGCCCCAGCATTTT
TRBD1 16 - TRBJ1-6 TRBV9 CASSQGTAVYNSPLHF TGTGCCAGCAGCCAAGGGACAGCTGTCTATAATTCACCCCTCCACTTT
- 14 few TRBJ1-2 TRBV5-4 CASSLGTSKYGYTF TGTGCCAGCAGCTTAGGGACATCTAAATATGGCTACACCTTC
TRBD2 15 - TRBJ2-1 TRBV7-2 CASSHRSGGPNEQFF TGTGCCAGCAGCCACCGTAGCGGGGGGCCGAATGAGCAGTTCTTC
TRBD1 16 - TRBJ1-2 TRBV5-5 CASSQPGQGYSYGYTF TGTGCCAGCAGCCAACCGGGACAGGGTTATAGCTATGGCTACACCTTC
- 11 - TRBJ2-5 TRBV28 CASSSQETQYF TGTGCCAGCAGTTCTCAAGAGACCCAGTACTTC
TRBD2 15 - TRBJ2-3 TRBV24-1 CATSDPGTRSDTQYF TGTGCCACCAGTGATCCCGGGACTAGATCAGATACGCAGTATTTT
TRBD1 19 - TRBJ1-3 TRBV18 CASSPTEPLDRASGNTIYF TGTGCCAGCTCACCAACGGAGCCTTTGGACAGGGCCTCTGGAAACACCATATATTTT
TRBD1 16 - TRBJ1-5 TRBV6-4 CASRRYHRGRGQPQHF TGTGCCAGCAGGAGATATCACAGGGGGCGCGGTCAGCCCCAGCATTTT
TRBD2 17 - TRBJ2-3 TRBV4-1 CASSQGRTSGGSDTQYF TGCGCCAGCAGCCAAGGTCGGACTAGCGGGGGATCGGATACGCAGTATTTT
- 16 - TRBJ2-3 TRBV5-4 CASSQGRGLSTDTQYF TGTGCCAGCAGCCAGGGGCGGGGGCTTAGCACAGATACGCAGTATTTT
- 15 few TRBJ1-3 TRBV6-6 CASSPDSRSGNTIYF TGTGCCAGCAGTCCTGACAGCCGCTCTGGAAACACCATATATTTT
- 14 - TRBJ1-2 TRBV7-2 CASSPRRGDHGYTF TGTGCCAGCAGCCCCCGACGGGGGGATCATGGCTACACCTTC
TRBD2 18 - TRBJ2-7 TRBV7-2 CASSLNKGLAGGAYEQYF TGTGCCAGCAGCCTGAACAAGGGACTAGCGGGGGGTGCGTACGAGCAGTACTTC
- 13 - TRBJ1-2 TRBV15 CATSRDAVYGYTF TGTGCCACCAGCAGAGATGCAGTGTATGGCTACACCTTC
- 13 once TRBJ1-2 TRBV5-1 CASSLAGSYGYTF TGCGCCAGCAGCTTGGCGGGGAGCTATGGCTACACCTTC
- 16 - TRBJ2-2 TRBV24-1 CATSDRGGPNTGELFF TGTGCCACCAGTGATAGGGGGGGCCCCAACACCGGGGAGCTGTTTTTT
- 14 - TRBJ2-7 TRBV14 CASSPIVGAYEQYF TGTGCCAGCAGCCCAATCGTCGGAGCCTACGAGCAGTACTTC
- 14 - TRBJ2-3 TRBV5-1 CASSPGPGTDTQYF TGCGCCAGCAGCCCCGGTCCCGGCACAGATACGCAGTATTTT
- 16 - TRBJ1-3 TRBV9 CASSVAPGFSGNTIYF TGTGCCAGCAGCGTAGCCCCCGGTTTTTCTGGAAACACCATATATTTT
- 14 - TRBJ1-3 TRBV2 CASSLTGPGNTIYF TGTGCCAGCAGTCTGACAGGACCTGGAAACACCATATATTTT
- 15 - TRBJ1-2 TRBV28 CASIAEGGAADGYTF TGTGCCAGCATCGCTGAAGGGGGAGCGGCGGATGGCTACACCTTC
- 16 - TRBJ1-2 TRBV5-4 CASSNLQVASTGGYTF TGTGCCAGCAGCAACCTACAGGTCGCCTCGACCGGAGGCTACACCTTC
- 16 - TRBJ1-1 TRBV7-2 CASSLESGRVKAEAFF TGTGCCAGCAGCTTAGAATCGGGGAGGGTAAAGGCTGAAGCTTTCTTT
TRBD1 14 - TRBJ1-1 TRBV29-1 CSIQDRGASIEAFF TGCAGCATTCAGGACAGGGGAGCATCGATTGAAGCTTTCTTT
TRBD2 14 - TRBJ2-7 TRBV20-1 CSASSSGGTYEQYF TGCAGTGCTAGTTCGAGCGGGGGAACCTACGAGCAGTACTTC
TRBD2 20 - TRBJ2-7 TRBV7-2 CASSLALSLAAASYSYEQYF TGTGCCAGCAGCTTAGCCTTATCCCTAGCGGCAGCCTCTTACTCCTACGAGCAGTACTTC
TRBD1 16 once TRBJ1-5 TRBV7-2 CASSQGTANSNQPQHF TGTGCCAGCAGCCAAGGGACAGCTAATAGCAATCAGCCCCAGCATTTT
- 13 - TRBJ2-1 TRBV12-3/TRBV12-4 CASLHGAYNEQFF TGTGCCAGCCTGCACGGGGCCTACAATGAGCAGTTCTTC
TRBD1 14 - TRBJ1-4 TRBV4-1 CASSPRQGGEKLFF TGCGCCAGCAGCCCGAGACAGGGTGGTGAAAAACTGTTTTTT
TRBD1 13 - TRBJ2-5 TRBV7-2 CASSRTGEETQYF TGTGCCAGCAGCCGGACAGGAGAAGAGACCCAGTACTTC
TRBD2 15 - TRBJ2-7 TRBV11-3 CASSHRTSGYYEQYF TGTGCCAGCAGCCATCGGACTAGCGGGTACTACGAGCAGTACTTC
- 15 - TRBJ2-1 TRBV3-1/TRBV3-2 CASSLSRGAYNEQFF TGTGCCAGCAGCCTCTCCCGGGGGGCGTACAATGAGCAGTTCTTC
- 15 - TRBJ1-5 TRBV27 CASKKTGDSNQPQHF TGTGCCAGCAAGAAAACAGGCGATAGCAATCAGCCCCAGCATTTT
- 14 once TRBJ1-4 TRBV2 CASSDGGSNEKLFF TGTGCCAGCAGTGACGGGGGTTCTAATGAAAAACTGTTTTTT
- 15 - TRBJ1-1 TRBV27 CASSLYRQRNTEAFF TGTGCCAGCAGTTTATATCGACAGCGGAACACTGAAGCTTTCTTT
TRBD1 15 - TRBJ2-7 TRBV27 CASSLYPGQGDEQYF TGTGCCAGCAGCCTTTATCCGGGACAGGGGGACGAGCAGTACTTC
- 12 - TRBJ2-7 TRBV5-1 CASSLTDYEQYF TGCGCCAGCAGCTTGACAGACTACGAGCAGTACTTC
TRBD1 14 - TRBJ1-5 TRBV28 CASSGGTGNQPQHF TGTGCCAGCAGTGGGGGGACAGGGAATCAGCCCCAGCATTTT
TRBD1 15 - TRBJ2-3 TRBV5-6 CASSLSRGRADTQYF TGTGCCAGCAGCTTGTCCAGGGGGCGTGCAGATACGCAGTATTTT
- 14 - TRBJ1-2 TRBV19 CASSMDRRAVGYTF TGTGCCAGTAGTATGGATCGGAGAGCAGTTGGCTACACCTTC
- 12 - TRBJ1-2 TRBV2 CASRQDNSGYTF TGTGCCAGCCGCCAGGACAACTCTGGCTACACCTTC
TRBD1 17 - TRBJ2-6 TRBV5-6 CASSATGQGAGANVLTF TGTGCCAGCAGCGCGACGGGACAGGGGGCTGGGGCCAACGTCCTGACTTTC
TRBD2 18 - TRBJ2-1 TRBV30 CAWSGVSGGASPYNEQFF TGTGCCTGGAGTGGGGTTAGCGGGGGGGCTTCTCCTTACAATGAGCAGTTCTTC
- 13 - TRBJ1-5 TRBV27 CASSPREYQPQHF TGTGCCAGCAGTCCCAGGGAATATCAGCCCCAGCATTTT
- 14 medium-sized TRBJ1-3 TRBV2 CASGGPRTGNTIYF TGTGCCAGCGGAGGTCCCCGAACTGGAAACACCATATATTTT
- 14 - TRBJ1-5 TRBV28 CASSEPSGIRSQHF TGTGCCAGCAGTGAGCCGTCTGGAATCAGGTCCCAGCATTTT
- 15 - TRBJ2-6 TRBV9 CASSAQGSGANVLTF TGTGCCAGCAGCGCACAGGGTTCTGGGGCCAACGTCCTGACTTTC
- 16 - TRBJ2-4 TRBV6-5 CASSSPGGLAKNIQYF TGTGCCAGCAGTTCCCCAGGGGGGTTAGCCAAAAACATTCAGTACTTC
- 15 - TRBJ1-2 TRBV5-1 CASSSARVSNYGYTF TGCGCCAGCAGCTCCGCCAGGGTTTCTAACTATGGCTACACCTTC
TRBD1 15 - TRBJ1-4 TRBV5-1 CASSAGQGDNEKLFF TGCGCCAGCAGCGCAGGACAGGGAGATAATGAAAAACTGTTTTTT
TRBD2 13 - TRBJ2-1 TRBV2 CASQRGANNEQFF TGTGCCAGCCAGCGGGGGGCTAACAATGAGCAGTTCTTC